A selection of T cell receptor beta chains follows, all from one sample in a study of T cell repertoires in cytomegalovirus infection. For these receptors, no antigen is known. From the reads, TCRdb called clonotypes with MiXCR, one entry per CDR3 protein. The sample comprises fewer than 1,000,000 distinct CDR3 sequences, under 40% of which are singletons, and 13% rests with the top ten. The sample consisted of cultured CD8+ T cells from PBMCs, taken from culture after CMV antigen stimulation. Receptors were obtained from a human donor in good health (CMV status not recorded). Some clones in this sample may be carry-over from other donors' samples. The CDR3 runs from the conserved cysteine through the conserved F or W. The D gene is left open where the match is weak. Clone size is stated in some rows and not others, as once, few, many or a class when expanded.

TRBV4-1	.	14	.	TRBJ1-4	TGTGCCAGCAGCCAAGACCTTGGAAATGAAAAACTGTTTTTT	CASSQDLGNEKLFF
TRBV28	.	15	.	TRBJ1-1	TGTGCCAGCAGTTTATGGTCCCAGGGAACCACTGAAGCTTTCTTT	CASSLWSQGTTEAFF
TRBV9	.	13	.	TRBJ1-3	TGTGCCAGCAGCATCAACACTGGAAACACCATATATTTT	CASSINTGNTIYF
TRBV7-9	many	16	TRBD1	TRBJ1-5	TGTGCCAGCAGCTCAACCGACAGGGTTGCCAATCAGCCCCAGCATTTT	CASSSTDRVANQPQHF
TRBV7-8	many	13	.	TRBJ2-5	TGTGCCAGCAGCCCCTCAGGGCAAGAGACCCAGTACTTC	CASSPSGQETQYF
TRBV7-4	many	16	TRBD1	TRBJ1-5	TGTGCCAGCAGCCTCAGACAGGGTATAAGCAATCAGCCCCAGCATTTT	CASSLRQGISNQPQHF
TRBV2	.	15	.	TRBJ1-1	TGTGCCAGCAGTGAAGTCGGGGGCGAAGAGCTTGAAGCTTTCTTT	CASSEVGGEELEAFF
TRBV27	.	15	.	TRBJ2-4	TGTGCCAGCAGTCGAAACACTATAGCCAAAAACATTCAGTACTTC	CASSRNTIAKNIQYF
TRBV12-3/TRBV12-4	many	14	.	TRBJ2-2	TGTGCCAGCAGTTTTACTGCGAACACCGGGGAGCTGTTTTTT	CASSFTANTGELFF
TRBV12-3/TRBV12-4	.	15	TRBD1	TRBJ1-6	TGTGCCAGCAGCAAGGGACAGGGGATTAATTCACCCCTCCACTTT	CASSKGQGINSPLHF
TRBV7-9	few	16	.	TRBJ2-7	TGTGCCAGCAGTCAAAATATGGCGGGTTTCTCCTACGAGCAGTACTTC	CASSQNMAGFSYEQYF
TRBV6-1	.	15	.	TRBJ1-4	TGTGCCAGCGGGGGACCCTATGCAACTAATGAAAAACTGTTTTTT	CASGGPYATNEKLFF
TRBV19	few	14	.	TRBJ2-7	TGTGCCAGTAGCCCTGGCGCGTGGGGACCCGAGCAGTACTTC	CASSPGAWGPEQYF
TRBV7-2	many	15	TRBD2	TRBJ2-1	TGTGCCAGCAGCTTAGCGGGGGGGATAAACAATGAGCAGTTCTTC	CASSLAGGINNEQFF
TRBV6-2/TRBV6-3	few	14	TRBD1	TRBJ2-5	TGTGCCAGCAGCTACAGGGGGCTCTTGGAGACCCAGTACTTC	CASSYRGLLETQYF
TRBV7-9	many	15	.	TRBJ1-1	TGTGCCAGCAGCTTATACGGGGGGTTGAACACTGAAGCTTTCTTT	CASSLYGGLNTEAFF
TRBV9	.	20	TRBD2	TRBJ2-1	TGTGCCAGCAGCGTAGATCCGGGACTAGCGGGGGGCCCCACCTACAATGAGCAGTTCTTC	CASSVDPGLAGGPTYNEQFF
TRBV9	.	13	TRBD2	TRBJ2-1	TGTGCCAGCAGGGCGGGGGGGCGAAATGAGCAGTTCTTC	CASRAGGRNEQFF
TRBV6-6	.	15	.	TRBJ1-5	TGTGCCAGCAGTTACTCGAGACAGTATAATCAGCCCCAGCATTTT	CASSYSRQYNQPQHF
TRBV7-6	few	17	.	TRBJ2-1	TGTGCCAGCAGCGTCAGGGGGGCGGGGGGTTCCTACAATGAGCAGTTCTTC	CASSVRGAGGSYNEQFF
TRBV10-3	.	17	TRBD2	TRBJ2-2	TGTGCCATCAGTGAGTTGGGGACTAGGGCGAACACCGGGGAGCTGTTTTTT	CAISELGTRANTGELFF
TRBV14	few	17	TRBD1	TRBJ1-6	TGTGCCAGCAGCCAAGGGGACAGGGGCGCCTATAATTCACCCCTCCACTTT	CASSQGDRGAYNSPLHF
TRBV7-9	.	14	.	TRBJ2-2	TGTGCCAGCAGCTTAGCCAGGGTTGACGGGGAGCTGTTTTTT	CASSLARVDGELFF
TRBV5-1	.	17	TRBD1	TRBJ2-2	TGCGCCAGCAGCTCCAGGACAGGGGGCCTGAACACCGGGGAGCTGTTTTTT	CASSSRTGGLNTGELFF
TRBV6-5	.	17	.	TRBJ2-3	TGTGCCAGCAGACCCGACAGCCCGAGGACGCGCACAGATACGCAGTATTTT	CASRPDSPRTRTDTQYF
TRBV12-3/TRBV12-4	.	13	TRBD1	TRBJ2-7	TGTGCCAGCAGCATGGGACAGGGCGGCGAGCAGTACTTC	CASSMGQGGEQYF
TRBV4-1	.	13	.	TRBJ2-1	TGCGCCAGCAGCCAGGGACGGAACAATGAGCAGTTCTTC	CASSQGRNNEQFF
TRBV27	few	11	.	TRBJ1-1	TGTGCCAGCAACAGTGACACTGAAGCTTTCTTT	CASNSDTEAFF
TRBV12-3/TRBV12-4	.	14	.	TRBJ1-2	TGTGCCAGCAGTTCAGGGAATATAGGCTATGGCTACACCTTC	CASSSGNIGYGYTF
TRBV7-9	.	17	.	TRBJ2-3	TGTGCCAGCAGCTCCATATTCTCCAAAGCGGACACAGATACGCAGTATTTT	CASSSIFSKADTDTQYF
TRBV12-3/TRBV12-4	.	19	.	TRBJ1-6	TGTGCCAGCAGTTTAGGGAAAGGACTCGGGAGCTCCTATAATTCACCCCTCCACTTT	CASSLGKGLGSSYNSPLHF
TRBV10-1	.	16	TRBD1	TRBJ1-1	TGCGCCAGCAGACCGGACAGGGGGCTCGGGAACACTGAAGCTTTCTTT	CASRPDRGLGNTEAFF
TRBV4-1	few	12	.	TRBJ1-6	TGCGCCAGCAGCCAAGTTCTAGGACCCCTCCACTTT	CASSQVLGPLHF
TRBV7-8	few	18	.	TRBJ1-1	TGTGCCAGCAGCTCCTGGGGGCGGAAGTCCGACGTGAACACTGAAGCTTTCTTT	CASSSWGRKSDVNTEAFF
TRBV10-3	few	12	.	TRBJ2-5	TGTGCCATCAGTGAGTCTACAGGGACCCAGTACTTC	CAISESTGTQYF
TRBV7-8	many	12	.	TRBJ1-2	TGTGCCAGCGGCCGGGGGGTAGATGGCTACACCTTC	CASGRGVDGYTF
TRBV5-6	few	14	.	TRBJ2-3	TGTGCCAGCAGCTTGGATAGGCCGGCGGATACGCAGTATTTT	CASSLDRPADTQYF
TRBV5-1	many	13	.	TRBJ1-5	TGTGCCAGCAGCTTAGACCGGGGTCAGCCCCAGCATTTT	CASSLDRGQPQHF
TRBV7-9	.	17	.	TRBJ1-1	TGTGCCAGCAGCTTAGATGGCCTGGGGTTGACGAACACTGAAGCTTTCTTT	CASSLDGLGLTNTEAFF
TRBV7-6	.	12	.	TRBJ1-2	TGTGCCAGCAGCTCCCGACTGAACGGCTACACCTTC	CASSSRLNGYTF
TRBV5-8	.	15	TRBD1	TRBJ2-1	TGTGCCAGCAGCTTCTACAGGGGGTACTACAATGAGCAGTTCTTC	CASSFYRGYYNEQFF
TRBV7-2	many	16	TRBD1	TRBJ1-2	TGTGCCAGCAGCTTATATGGGTCCGGGGACAGTCGTGGCTACACCTTC	CASSLYGSGDSRGYTF
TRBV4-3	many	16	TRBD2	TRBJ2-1	TGCGCCAGCAGCCAAGATCCTAGCGGGGGGGCCAATGAGCAGTTCTTC	CASSQDPSGGANEQFF
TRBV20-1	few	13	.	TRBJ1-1	TGCAGTGCTACCGGGACCTGGGGGACTGAAGCTTTCTTT	CSATGTWGTEAFF
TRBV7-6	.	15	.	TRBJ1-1	TGTGCCAGCAGCTCACAACGGGGGCTTGACACTGAAGCTTTCTTT	CASSSQRGLDTEAFF
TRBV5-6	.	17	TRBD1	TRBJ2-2	TGTGCCAGCAGCTTGGCGGGACAGGTTGTCGACACCGGGGAGCTGTTTTTT	CASSLAGQVVDTGELFF
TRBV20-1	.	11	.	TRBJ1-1	TGCAGTGCTCCATCGTATAACACAGCTTTCTTT	CSAPSYNTAFF
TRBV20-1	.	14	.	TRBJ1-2	TGCAGTGCTCCCTTATTGGGGGCAGACTATGGCTACACCTTC	CSAPLLGADYGYTF
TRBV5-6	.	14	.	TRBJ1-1	TGTGCCAGCAGCCCAGGGACACCCTACACTGAAGCTTTCTTT	CASSPGTPYTEAFF
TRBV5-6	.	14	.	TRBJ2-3	TGTGCCAGCAGGGAGGGACCCGACCCAGATACGCAGTATTTT	CASREGPDPDTQYF
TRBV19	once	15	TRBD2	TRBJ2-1	TGTGCCAGTAGTGTCGCAGCGGGGTCCTACAATGAGCAGTTCTTC	CASSVAAGSYNEQFF
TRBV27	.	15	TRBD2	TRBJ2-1	TGTGCCAGCAGTTTTCCGGGACTAGCGAGGAATGAGCAGTTCTTC	CASSFPGLARNEQFF
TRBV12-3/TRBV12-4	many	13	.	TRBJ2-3	TGTGCCAGCAGTTGGGGAAGCACAGATACGCAGTATTTT	CASSWGSTDTQYF
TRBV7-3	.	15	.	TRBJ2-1	TGTGCCAACAGCCTCGACGGAAGCTCCTACAATGAGCAGTTCTTC	CANSLDGSSYNEQFF
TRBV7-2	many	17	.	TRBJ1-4	TGTGCCAGCAGCTTAGACTTTCGACAGGCGCCAAATGAAAAACTGTTTTTT	CASSLDFRQAPNEKLFF
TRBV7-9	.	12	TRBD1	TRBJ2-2	TGTGCCAGCAGCCCGGGACAGGGAGAAAGGTTTTTT	CASSPGQGERFF
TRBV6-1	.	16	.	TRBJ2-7	TGTGCCAGCAGTGAAGCGCTCGGCGGACGCTCCTACGAGCAGTACTTC	CASSEALGGRSYEQYF
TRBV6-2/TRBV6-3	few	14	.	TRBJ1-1	TGTGCCAGCAGTTTTTTGACGGCGAGCACTGAAGCTTTCTTT	CASSFLTASTEAFF
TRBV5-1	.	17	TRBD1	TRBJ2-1	TGCGCCAGCAGCTTGGAACCCACAGGGGACGCCTACAATGAGCAGTTCTTC	CASSLEPTGDAYNEQFF